The source of this T cell receptor beta chain is a study of tumor-infiltrating lymphocytes in primary liver carcinoma. Overall study: By surgical resection, the patients were treated for their primary liver carcinoma. The patients, men and women alike, were aged 30 to 69 years. Findings of the study overall: Blood's top-250-clone fraction was significantly lower than that of tumors (p = 0.039).

CDR3 length: 13 residues. Germline-derived CDR1 and CDR2 are SQVTM and ANQGSEA. Germline DNA was extracted too, while blood RNA derived from unsorted whole blood. Patients had chronic HBV infection and were treatment-naive. cDNA specific to TCR beta was made from 500 to 650 ng of total RNA, with a constant-region primer employed for priming. Nested multiplex PCR, run for three rounds with slightly modified ARM-PCR, yielded TCR beta libraries. With TRBV1-TRBV30 forward primers and a C-beta reverse primer, the first two PCR rounds were run for 9 to 10 cycles each. TCRdb reprocessed the multiplex PCR reads with MiXCR, giving one entry per CDR3 protein. Among more than 150,000 distinct CDR3 sequences listed, around 60% were seen once. This clonotype occurred once. Its antigen is unknown.

Sequencing was carried out using peripheral blood. The chain is built from TRBV29-1 and TRBJ1-5, with 7 bases lining up with TRBD1. The J call may be in error: the DNA end matches TRBJ2-3 better. The receptor was isolated from a man aged 35 to 55 with primary liver carcinoma and hepatitis B virus infection. The CDR3 spells CSVGASEGQPQYF. Here the CDR3 DNA reads TGCAGCGTTGGGGCTTCAGAGGGACAGCCCCAGTATTTT.